What follows is one TCR beta chain and its context. This entry is derived from a study of blood T cell repertoires in COVID-19. In germline, CDR1 is MNHEY, CDR2 SMNVEV (reference sequence). The CDR3 extends over 17 amino acids. The V segment lost 5 bases and the J segment 1 base; nucleotides outside the gene matches: 9. In the original workflow: From reference gene primer amplification, estimates of nucleated cell counts were derived. Libraries were prepared by immunoSEQ multiplex PCR; TCRdb keeps only in-frame clonotypes and omits some of them. That table is the source of V, J and clone size, and D and trimming were worked out from the DNA. The table shows 140,000 to 150,000 clones, with over 80% occurring only once.

The source is a man older than 75 with acute or convalescent COVID-19. This chain links TRBV27 with TRBJ2-1, with 9 bases identical to TRBD1. The sample was peripheral blood. CDR3 DNA: TGTGCCAGCAGTATAAGTCGTGGGACAGGGTCCTACAATGAGCAGTTCTTC. Amino acid sequence: CASSISRGTGSYNEQFF.